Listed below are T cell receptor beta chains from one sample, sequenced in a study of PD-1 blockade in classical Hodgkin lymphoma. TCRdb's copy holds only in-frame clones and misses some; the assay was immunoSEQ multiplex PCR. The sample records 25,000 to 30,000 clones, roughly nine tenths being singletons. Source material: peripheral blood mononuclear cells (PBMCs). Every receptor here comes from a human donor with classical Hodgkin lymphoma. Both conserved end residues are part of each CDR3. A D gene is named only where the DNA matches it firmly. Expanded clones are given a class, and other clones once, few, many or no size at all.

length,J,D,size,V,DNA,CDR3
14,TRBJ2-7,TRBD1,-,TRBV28,TGTGCCAGCAGGACCGACAGGGGTACCTACGAGCAGTACTTC,CASRTDRGTYEQYF
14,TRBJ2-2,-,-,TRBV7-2,TGTGCCAGCAGCCTCACAGGGAGCACCGGGGAGCTGTTTTTT,CASSLTGSTGELFF
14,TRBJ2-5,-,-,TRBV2,TGTGCCAGCACCCGGACTATAGGGTCGGAGACCCAGTACTTC,CASTRTIGSETQYF
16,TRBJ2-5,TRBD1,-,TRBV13,TGTGCCAGCAGCTTAGGAGGACAGGGGGCTGGGGAGACCCAGTACTTC,CASSLGGQGAGETQYF
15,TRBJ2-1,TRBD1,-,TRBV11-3,TGTGCCAGCAGCTTGGGACAGGGGTGGCTGGGTGAGCAGTTCTTC,CASSLGQGWLGEQFF
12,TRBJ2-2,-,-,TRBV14,TGTGCCAGCAGCACACGAGCCCGGGGAGCTGTTTTT,CASSTRARGAVF
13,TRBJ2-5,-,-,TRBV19,TGTGCCAGTAGTATTGATCTGGGAGAGACCCAGTACTTC,CASSIDLGETQYF
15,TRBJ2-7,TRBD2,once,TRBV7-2,TGTGCCAGCAGCTCACAGGGACTAGCGTCCTACGAGCAGTACTTC,CASSSQGLASYEQYF
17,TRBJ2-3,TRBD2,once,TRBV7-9,TGTGCCAGCAGCCCCTGGTTAAGCGGGAGAAGCACAGATACGCAGTATTTT,CASSPWLSGRSTDTQYF
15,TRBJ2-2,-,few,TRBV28,TGTGCCAGCAGTTTAGTGACATCGAACACCGGGGAGCTGTTTTTT,CASSLVTSNTGELFF
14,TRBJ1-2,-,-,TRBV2,TGTGCCAGCAGTGAGGGGGCAGGGCAATGGGGCTACACCTTC,CASSEGAGQWGYTF
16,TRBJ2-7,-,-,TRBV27,TGTGCCAGCAGTTTACCCCCGGACCCCAGCTCCTACGAGCAGTACTTC,CASSLPPDPSSYEQYF
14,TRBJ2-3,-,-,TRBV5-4,TGTGCCAGCAGCTTAGACTCTAGCACAGATACGCAGTATTTT,CASSLDSSTDTQYF
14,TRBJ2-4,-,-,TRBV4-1,TGCGCCAGCAGCCAAGGCGAGGGCTGGAGCATTCAGTACTTC,CASSQGEGWSIQYF
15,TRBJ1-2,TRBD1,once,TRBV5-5,TGTGCCAGCAGCTTGAACTCGGGACAGGGAGCCGGCTACACCTTC,CASSLNSGQGAGYTF
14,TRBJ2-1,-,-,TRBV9,TGTGCCAGCACCGGGGGCAGCTCCTACAATGAGCAGTTCTTC,CASTGGSSYNEQFF
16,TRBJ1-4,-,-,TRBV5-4,TGTGCCAGCAGCCTGGGCCGGGGTAGGGCTAATGAAAAACTGTTTTTT,CASSLGRGRANEKLFF
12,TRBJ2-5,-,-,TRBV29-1,TGCAGCGTTGCCGAGTCCCGGGAGACCCAGTACTTC,CSVAESRETQYF
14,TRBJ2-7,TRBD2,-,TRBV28,TGTGCCAGCAATCTAGCGGGAGGGCCGAGGGAGCAGTACTTC,CASNLAGGPREQYF
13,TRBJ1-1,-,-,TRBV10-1,TGCGCCAGCAGCTCCGGGACCAACACTGAAGCTTTCTTT,CASSSGTNTEAFF
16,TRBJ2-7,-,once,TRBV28,TGTGCCAGCAGTCCTCGGGGAGCGGGTACGCGCAACGAGCAGTACTTC,CASSPRGAGTRNEQYF
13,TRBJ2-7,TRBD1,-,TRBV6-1,TGTGCCAGCAGTGGACAGGGGGCAGGCGAGCAGTACTTC,CASSGQGAGEQYF
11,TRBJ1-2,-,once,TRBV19,TGTGCCAGTAGTACATACGATGGCTACACCTTC,CASSTYDGYTF
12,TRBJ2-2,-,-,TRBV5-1,TGCGCCAGCAGCCCCCGACCCGGGGAGCTGTTTTTT,CASSPRPGELFF
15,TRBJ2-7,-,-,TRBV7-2,TGTGCCAGCAGCCCTCAGGAGGGCCTGGGGTACGAGCAGTACTTC,CASSPQEGLGYEQYF
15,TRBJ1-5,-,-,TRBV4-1,TGCGCCAGCAGCCAAGAGGTTAGGGGTTGGCAGCCCCAGCATTTT,CASSQEVRGWQPQHF
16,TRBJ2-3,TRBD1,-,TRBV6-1,TGTGCCAGCAGTGAAAGTTTCGGACAGGGGGCAGATACGCAGTATTTT,CASSESFGQGADTQYF
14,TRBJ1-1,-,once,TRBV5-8,TGTGCCAGCAGCTTGGGACAGGTGAACACTGAAGCTTTCTTT,CASSLGQVNTEAFF
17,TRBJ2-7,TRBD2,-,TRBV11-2,TGTGCCAGCAACCGGGGACTAGCGGGAGGAAGCTCCTACGAGCAGTACTTC,CASNRGLAGGSSYEQYF
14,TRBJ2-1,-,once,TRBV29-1,TGCAGCGTTGGTAAGCGGACCGATTACAATGAGCAGTTCTTC,CSVGKRTDYNEQFF
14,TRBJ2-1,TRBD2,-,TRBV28,TGTGCCAGCATCATGGCGGGAGAGGGGAATGAGCAGTTCTTC,CASIMAGEGNEQFF
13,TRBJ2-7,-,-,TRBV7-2,TGTGCCAGCAGCTTATCTGCCGGCCCCGAGCAGTACTTC,CASSLSAGPEQYF
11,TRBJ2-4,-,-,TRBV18,TGTGCCAGCTCTATGGAAAACATTCAGTACTTC,CASSMENIQYF
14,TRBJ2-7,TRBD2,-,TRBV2,TGTGCCAGCAAACCGGGACTAGCGGGAGAGGTGCAGTACTTC,CASKPGLAGEVQYF
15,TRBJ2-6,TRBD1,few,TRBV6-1,TGTGCCAGCAGGGGACAGTTCTCTGGGGCCAACGTCCTGACTTTC,CASRGQFSGANVLTF
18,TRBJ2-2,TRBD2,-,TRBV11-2,TGTGCCAGCAGCCTTATCCAAGGACTAGCGGGATATACCGGGGAGCTGTTTTTT,CASSLIQGLAGYTGELFF
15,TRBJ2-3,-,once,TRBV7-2,TGTGCCAGCAGCCCATGGTCGCGGAGCACAGATACGCAGTATTTT,CASSPWSRSTDTQYF
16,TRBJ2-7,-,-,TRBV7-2,TGTGCCAGCAGCTTAAACCCCCTAGGGGCGACCTACGAGCAGTACTTC,CASSLNPLGATYEQYF
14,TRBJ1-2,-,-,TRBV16,TGTGCCAGCAGCCTGTCTGGGCCTACATATGGCTACACCTTC,CASSLSGPTYGYTF